This TCR beta chain came from a study of blood T cell repertoires in COVID-19. Background on the study: Samples taken during acute and convalescent COVID-19 were collected in the United States, Italy and Spain.

The CDR3 length is 11 residues. Germline V gene sequence: CDR1 SGHDN, CDR2 FVKESK. Trimming stripped 1 base from V and 7 bases from J, with 5 bases between. Measured with immunoSEQ multiplex PCR; TCRdb has only the in-frame clones, and not every one. This table holds 150,000 to 200,000 clones, 60% to 85% found once. Sequenced: peripheral blood. This TCR derives from a man in his 60s with acute or convalescent COVID-19. J is TRBJ2-7 and V is TRBV14; unclear D gene. The CDR3, as DNA: TGTGCCAGCAGCCAAGTTCGTGAGCAGTACTTC. Translating it yields CASSQVREQYF.